This TCR beta chain is drawn from a study of T cells after yellow fever vaccination. Study-level findings and limits: Post-booster repertoires again held most primary-vaccination clones (roughly 95% CD4, roughly 88% CD8). Clonotypes shared by both compartments, CD4 and CD8, made up a small share.

The 5'RACE template-switching step produced TCR cDNA and added a universal primer site and UMIs. MiXCR was run by TCRdb on the 5' RACE reads, yielding one entry per CDR3 protein. The profile shows hundreds of thousands of distinct CDR3 sequences, about an eighth of them singletons. V gave up 1 base and J gave up 3 bases, with 13 bases separating them. The CDR3 covers 15 residues. The germline gives CDR1 MNHEY, CDR2 SMNVEV (reference sequence). On this clonotype itself: Its antigen is undetermined.

The sample here was CD4+ T cells sorted from PBMCs, taken 15 days after the yellow fever booster vaccination. The source is a man aged 18 to 30 who received the YFV17D yellow fever vaccine. The V gene is TRBV27, the J gene TRBJ2-7; no firm D call. The DNA of the CDR3 is TGTGCCAGCAGTTTATTACCGTCACCTGACTACGAGCAGTACTTC. Its translation: CASSLLPSPDYEQYF.